By sample share, the clone carrying this T cell receptor beta chain is medium-sized. The antigen remains undetermined. The germline gives CDR1 MNHNS, CDR2 SASEGT. The CDR3 contains 15 residues. V gave up 1 base and J gave up 0 bases; unmatched junction bases: 0. This sample is part of a study of T-cell reconstitution after alpha-beta-depleted transplantation in children. Study-wide results and caveats: Reportedly, only several hundred clones from non-depleted graft cells drove alpha-beta T-cell counts at about two months.

The TCRbeta library incorporated unique molecular identifiers. TCRdb reprocessed the PCR reads via MiXCR and lists one record per CDR3 protein. Here the sample spans 6,500 to 8,000 distinct CDR3 sequences, around 30% being singletons. This rearrangement joins TRBV6-1 to TRBJ2-4; 7 bases are a match to TRBD2. This TCR came from a boy under two years old who had a stem cell transplant for SCID, so the T cells may come from the graft donor. The sequences come from peripheral blood, collected 60 days after TCRalphabeta/CD19-depleted stem cell transplant. CDR3 in DNA: TGTGCCAGCAGTGAAGGGGGGGGAGCCAAAAACATTCAGTACTTC. The encoded protein is CASSEGGGAKNIQYF.